This TCR beta chain emerged from a study of long-term antiretroviral therapy in people with HIV. Study-level information: The earliest specimens came about a decade ahead of the 2015 immediate-ART recommendation.

The CDR3 runs 17 residues. V was pared by 0 bases and J by 0 bases, with 12 bases between. Germline V CDR1 and CDR2: MNHEY, SMNVEV (reference sequence). Cryopreserved PBMC samples of roughly 1-10 million cells were used for DNA extraction. General observations from the study: Clones that had undergone expansion before ART prevailed in the repertoire throughout all time points.

With survey level as its setting, the immunoSEQ assay was v3.0. Roughly 40,000-55,000 T-cell genomes per sample were the sequencing target. Some clones are missing from TCRdb's copy, which holds only in-frame ones; the method was immunoSEQ multiplex PCR. The sample carries tens of thousands of clones, about 80% recorded once. A single count supports this clone. Its antigen is unidentified. Material: unsorted PBMCs, obtained almost 6 years after starting antiretroviral therapy. The chain couples TRBV27 to TRBJ2-1; D is undetermined. This clonotype originated in a man aged 30-40 years with HIV. The CDR3 DNA reads as TGTGCCAGCAGTTTATCGGGCAGGCCGATCTCCTACAATGAGCAGTTCTTC. The encoded protein is CASSLSGRPISYNEQFF.